Below, 20 T cell receptor beta chains from the same sample are listed, as sequenced in a study of shared clonotypes between healthy human individuals. The method was immunoSEQ multiplex PCR; TCRdb's version includes in-frame clones alone and lacks a portion of them. Of about 530,000 clones detected, around 79% appear once; the ten largest clones hold around 12%. Material: PBMCs. All receptors come from a woman in her thirties or forties in good health. Some clones in this sample may be carry-over from other donors' samples.

This clone was recorded a few times. This chain uses TRBV6-1 with TRBJ2-7, with 11 positions matching TRBD2. The CDR3 loop spans 15 amino acids. Germline values: CDR1 MNHNS, CDR2 SASEGT. The J segment lost 1 base and the V segment lost 7 bases, leaving 6 bases of the junction unmatched. The CDR3: CASTITSGSSYEQYF. CDR3 nucleotides: TGTGCCAGCACCATTACTAGCGGGAGTTCCTACGAGCAGTACTTC.

The rearrangement links TRBV27 to TRBJ2-3; 8 positions agree with TRBD2. Germline V gene data show CDR1 as MNHEY and CDR2 as SMNVEV (reference sequence). Trimming removed 5 bases from V and 0 bases from J; junction bases left unmatched: 4. The CDR3 has 15 residues. The CDR3 sequence: CASSPGLVSTDTQYF. The CDR3 DNA reads as TGTGCCAGCAGTCCGGGACTAGTTAGCACAGATACGCAGTATTTT.

For this clone: At one end the junction does not follow the germline gene, possibly because of a read error. This chain connects TRBV4-1 to TRBJ2-5; D is possibly TRBD1 or TRBD2 (6 bases each). The CDR3 has 16 residues. CDR1 is MGHRA, CDR2 YSYEKL, per germline. CDR3 nucleotide sequence: TGCGCCAGCAGCCAAGATAGGGGGGACGGGGAAGAGGCCCAGTACTTC. This sequence encodes CASSQDRGDGEEAQYF.

The chain is built from TRBV7-9 and TRBJ2-1, with a tentative D call TRBD2 (6 bases). This CDR3 comprises 16 residues. V lost 1 base and J lost 3, with 13 bases in between. CDR1 and CDR2 from the germline V gene are SEHNR and FQNEAQ (reference sequence). The CDR3 sequence is CASSLEASEVYNEQFF. The CDR3 DNA reads TGTGCCAGCAGCTTAGAAGCTAGCGAGGTCTACAATGAGCAGTTCTTC. Full variable domain (rest looked up from reference TRBV7-9 and TRBJ2-1): DTGVSQNPRHKITKRGQNVTFRCDPISEHNRLYWYRQTLGQGPEFLTYFQNEAQLEKSRLLSDRFSAERPKGSFSTLEIQRTEQGDSAMYLCASSLEASEVYNEQFFGPGTRLTVL.

The V gene is TRBV5-4, the J gene TRBJ1-1; tentative D call: TRBD1 (5 bases). Germline CDR1 SGHNT, CDR2 YYREEE (reference sequence). The CDR3 consists of 14 residues. Trimming removed 0 bases from V and 5 bases from J, with 11 bases in between. The CDR3 is CASSLVGVRTEAFF. CDR3 DNA sequence: TGTGCCAGCAGCTTGGTAGGGGTAAGGACTGAAGCTTTCTTT.

V is TRBV7-8 and J is TRBJ2-1; 8 nucleotides match TRBD2. The V and J ends lost 8 bases and 10 bases, in that order; junction bases with no gene match: 4. The CDR3 consists of 11 residues. Germline assignment: CDR1 SGHVS and CDR2 FQNEAQ. The DNA for the CDR3 is TGTGCCAGCTTTGGCGGGAGGGAGCAGTTCTTC. It encodes CASFGGREQFF.

The rearrangement joins TRBV2 to TRBJ2-4; 12 bases fit TRBD2. Germline assignment: CDR1 SNHLY and CDR2 FYNNEI. CDR3 size: 14 residues. Unmatched junction bases numbered 0, after V lost 3 bases and J lost 6 bases. The CDR3 DNA reads as TGTGCCAGCAGTGAGACTAGCGGGGGAAACATTCAGTACTTC. This codes for CASSETSGGNIQYF.

The chain joins TRBV7-2 to TRBJ2-4; D is undetermined. Germline loops: CDR1 SGHTA, CDR2 FQGNSA. The CDR3 covers 15 residues. V was shortened by 5 bases and J by 1 base, with 12 bases between the two germline ends. In DNA form, the CDR3 reads TGTGCCAGCAGCCCCCATTCCGGGGCCAAAAACATTCAGTACTTC. Its translation is CASSPHSGAKNIQYF. Filled out from reference TRBV7-2 and TRBJ2-4, the complete variable domain reads GAGVSQSPSNKVTEKGKDVELRCDPISGHTALYWYRQSLGQGLEFLIYFQGNSAPDKSGLPSDRFSAERTGGSVSTLTIQRTQQEDSAVYLCASSPHSGAKNIQYFGAGTRLSVL.

This chain uses TRBV7-2 with TRBJ2-3; D perhaps matches TRBD2 (5 bases). From germline, CDR1 is SGHTA and CDR2 FQGNSA. The CDR3 has 15 residues. Trimming removed 1 base from V and 6 bases from J, with 14 bases in between. The CDR3 nucleotides are TGTGCCAGCAGCTTAGATCGGCGGGTGGGGGATACGCAGTATTTT. Amino acid sequence: CASSLDRRVGDTQYF.

This chain uses TRBV19 with TRBJ2-2; D perhaps matches TRBD2 (6 bases). Germline V lookup: CDR1 LNHDA, CDR2 SQIVND (reference sequence). This CDR3 has 18 residues. V lost 2 bases and J lost 3, with 19 bases in between. The chain's CDR3 is CASSIRAVPSVDTGELFF. The CDR3 nucleotides are TGTGCCAGTAGTATAAGGGCGGTCCCTAGCGTTGACACCGGGGAGCTGTTTTTT.

A note on this clone: This may arise from a read error, as a much more abundant clone is one base away. This chain uses TRBV2 with TRBJ2-7; no definite D call. Germline assignment: CDR1 SNHLY and CDR2 FYNNEI. The CDR3 extends over 12 amino acids. V was cut by 4 bases and J by 2 bases, with 6 bases left in between. In nucleotides, the CDR3 is TGTGCCAGCAGTGTCACGGCCTACGAGCAGTACTTC. Its protein product is CASSVTAYEQYF.

Concerning this clone itself: Since a far larger clone is one base different, this is likely a read error. The gene calls are TRBV30 and TRBJ1-5, with no clear D. V was trimmed by 0 bases and J by 2 bases, leaving 11 bases between them. The germline V gene encodes CDR1 GTSNPN and CDR2 SVGIG (reference sequence). This CDR3 region has 15 residues. The CDR3 nucleotides are TGTGCCTGGAGTGTACACATATCAGGCAATCAGCCCCAGCATTTT. Its translation: CAWSVHISGNQPQHF. Together with reference TRBV30 and TRBJ1-5, the CDR3 gives the full variable domain: SQTIHQWPATLVQPVGSPLSLECTVEGTSNPNLYWYRQAAGRGLQLLFYSVGIGQISSEVPQNLSASRPQDRQFILSSKKLLLSDSGFYLCAWSVHISGNQPQHFGDGTRLSIL.

V is TRBV2 and J is TRBJ2-2; 7 bases are a match to TRBD2. This CDR3 spans 16 amino acids. Germline V gives CDR1 SNHLY, CDR2 FYNNEI. With 10 bases clipped from V and 1 base from J, the junction kept 12 bases outside the gene matches. The CDR3 coding sequence is TGTGCCATCCCCCCTACTAGCGTAGAGAACACCGGGGAGCTGTTTTTT. Translated: CAIPPTSVENTGELFF. Supplemented by reference TRBV2 and TRBJ2-2, the full variable domain reads EPEVTQTPSHQVTQMGQEVILRCVPISNHLYFYWYRQILGQKVEFLVSFYNNEISEKSEIFDDQFSVERPDGSNFTLKIRSTKLEDSAMYFCAIPPTSVENTGELFFGEGSRLTVL.

The gene calls are TRBV19 and TRBJ2-6; perhaps D is TRBD1 or TRBD2 (5 bases each). Looked up from germline, CDR1 is LNHDA and CDR2 is SQIVND (reference sequence). V lost 0 bases and J lost 2, with 8 bases in between. The CDR3 length is 16 residues. CDR3 in DNA: TGTGCCAGTAGTATAGATGGGGGAGCTGGGGCCAACGTCCTGACTTTC. Translation: CASSIDGGAGANVLTF.

The rearrangement uses TRBV6-6 and TRBJ1-4; a weak D match, TRBD1 (5 bases). This CDR3 has 15 residues. V was shortened by 5 bases and J by 8 bases, with 18 bases between the two germline ends. Germline V gives CDR1 MNHNY, CDR2 SVGAGI (reference sequence). CDR3 in DNA: TGTGCCAGCAGTACTCGGCCCCCAGGGCGCGAAAAACTGTTTTTT. As protein: CASSTRPPGREKLFF.

The genes are TRBV7-2 and TRBJ2-3; a possible D gene is TRBD2 (6 bases). The V gene lost 5 bases and the J gene lost 5 bases, with 26 bases spanning the gap. Germline V gene lookup returns CDR1 SGHTA and CDR2 FQGNSA. The CDR3 is made up of 18 amino acids. CDR3 loop: CASSAQSSGSLPLDTQYF. The DNA of the CDR3 is TGTGCCAGCAGCGCACAGAGTAGCGGCTCCCTTCCCCTAGATACGCAGTATTTT.

This clone was found a few times. This chain joins TRBV9 and TRBJ2-2; the match to TRBD2 covers 10 bases. Losses at the gene ends were 3 bases for V and 4 bases for J; bases not matched to a gene: 12. CDR1 SGDLS and CDR2 YYNGEE come from the germline V gene. The CDR3 runs to 18 residues. CDR3 amino acids: CASSGAGGLAGVTGELFF. CDR3 DNA: TGTGCCAGCAGCGGAGCGGGGGGGCTAGCGGGAGTCACCGGGGAGCTGTTTTTT.

The V gene is TRBV20-1, the J gene TRBJ2-3, with D unclear. CDR3 length: 11 amino acids. CDR1 is DFQATT and CDR2 is SNEGSKA in the germline V gene (reference sequence). Trimming pared 6 bases from V and 6 bases from J, leaving 10 bases between. CDR3 protein: CSAPLVDTQYF. In DNA form, the CDR3 reads TGCAGTGCCCCCCTTGTGGATACGCAGTATTTT.

The chain links TRBV18 to TRBJ2-7; TRBD1 matches 10 bases. Germline-derived CDR1 and CDR2 are KGHSH and LQKENI. V shed 6 bases, J shed 3 bases, and the junction held 8 bases outside the gene matches. This CDR3 has 15 amino acids. CDR3 sequence (DNA): TGTGCCAGCTCGGGGGCCGGGACAGGGGTCTACGAGCAGTACTTC. Translation gives CASSGAGTGVYEQYF.

V and J are TRBV27 and TRBJ2-2; D is uncertain. CDR1 MNHEY and CDR2 SMNVEV come from the germline V gene (reference sequence). V was clipped by 2 bases and J by 3 bases, with 10 bases between them. The CDR3 consists of 15 residues. The CDR3 protein is CASSLHATDTGELFF. The CDR3 nucleotides read TGTGCCAGCAGTTTACACGCAACAGACACCGGGGAGCTGTTTTTT.